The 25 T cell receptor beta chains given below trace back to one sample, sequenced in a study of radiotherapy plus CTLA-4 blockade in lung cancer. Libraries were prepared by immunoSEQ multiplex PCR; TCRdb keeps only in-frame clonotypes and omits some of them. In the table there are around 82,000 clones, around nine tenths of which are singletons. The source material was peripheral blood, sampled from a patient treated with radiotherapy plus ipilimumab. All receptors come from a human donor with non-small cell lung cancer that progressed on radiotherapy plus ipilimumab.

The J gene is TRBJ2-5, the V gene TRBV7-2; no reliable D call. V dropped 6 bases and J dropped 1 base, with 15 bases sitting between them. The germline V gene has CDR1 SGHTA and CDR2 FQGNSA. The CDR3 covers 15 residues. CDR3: CASSPVRSFQETQYF. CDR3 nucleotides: TGTGCCAGCAGTCCCGTGAGGTCCTTCCAAGAGACCCAGTACTTC.

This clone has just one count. CDR3 residues: CASSPSGGSGPENIQYF. The CDR3 DNA is TGTGCCAGCAGCCCTAGCGGGGGTTCGGGTCCCGAAAACATTCAGTACTTC. The genes are TRBV4-2 and TRBJ2-4; 10 positions agree with TRBD2. Germline V gives CDR1 LGHNA, CDR2 YNFKEQ. V shed 4 bases, J shed 5 bases, and the junction held 11 bases outside the gene matches. The CDR3 is 17 residues long.

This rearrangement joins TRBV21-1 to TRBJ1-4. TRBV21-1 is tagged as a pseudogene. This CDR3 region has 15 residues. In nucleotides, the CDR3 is TGTGCCAGCAGCAAAGGGGGGACAACTAATGAAAAACTGTTTTTT. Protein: CASSKGGTTNEKLFF.

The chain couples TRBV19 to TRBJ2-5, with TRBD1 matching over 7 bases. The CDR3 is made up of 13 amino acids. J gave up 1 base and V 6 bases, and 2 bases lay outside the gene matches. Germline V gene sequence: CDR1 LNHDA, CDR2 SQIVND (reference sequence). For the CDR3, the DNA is TGTGCCAGTAGGAGACAGGGCCAAGAGACCCAGTACTTC. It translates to CASRRQGQETQYF.

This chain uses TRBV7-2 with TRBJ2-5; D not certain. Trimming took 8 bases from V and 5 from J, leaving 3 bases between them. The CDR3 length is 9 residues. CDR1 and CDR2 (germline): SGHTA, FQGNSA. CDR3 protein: CASGETQYF. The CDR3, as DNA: TGTGCCAGCGGGGAGACCCAGTACTTC.

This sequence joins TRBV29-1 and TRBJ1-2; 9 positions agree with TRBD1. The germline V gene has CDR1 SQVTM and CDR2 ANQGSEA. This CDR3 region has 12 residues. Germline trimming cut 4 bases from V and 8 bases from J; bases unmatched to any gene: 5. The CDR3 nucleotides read TGCAGCGTTGGGGGACAGGGTAGCGGCTACACCTTC. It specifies CSVGGQGSGYTF.

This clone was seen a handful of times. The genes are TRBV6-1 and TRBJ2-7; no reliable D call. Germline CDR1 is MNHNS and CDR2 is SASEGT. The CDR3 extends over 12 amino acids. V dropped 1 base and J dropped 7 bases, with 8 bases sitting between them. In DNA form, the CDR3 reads TGTGCCAGCAGTGAAGTGTTAGGGGAGCAGTACTTC. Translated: CASSEVLGEQYF.

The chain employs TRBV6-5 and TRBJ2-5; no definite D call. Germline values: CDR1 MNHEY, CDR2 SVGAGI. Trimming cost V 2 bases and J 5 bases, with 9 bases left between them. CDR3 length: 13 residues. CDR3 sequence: CASSYRVGETQYF. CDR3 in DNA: TGTGCCAGCAGTTACAGGGTCGGGGAGACCCAGTACTTC.

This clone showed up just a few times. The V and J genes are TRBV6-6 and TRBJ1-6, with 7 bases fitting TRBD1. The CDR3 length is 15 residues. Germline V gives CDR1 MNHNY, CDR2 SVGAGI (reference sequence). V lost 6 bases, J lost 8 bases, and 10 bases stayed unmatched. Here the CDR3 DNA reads TGTGCCAGCAGAACTCCCGGGACAGACCATTCACCCCTCCACTTT. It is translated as CASRTPGTDHSPLHF.

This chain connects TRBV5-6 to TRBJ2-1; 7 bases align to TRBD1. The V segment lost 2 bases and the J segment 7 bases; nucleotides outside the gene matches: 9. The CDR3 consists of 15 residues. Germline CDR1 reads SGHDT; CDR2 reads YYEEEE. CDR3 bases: TGTGCCAGCAGCTTTCCCGGGACAGTGGGGAATGAGCAGTTCTTC. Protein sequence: CASSFPGTVGNEQFF.

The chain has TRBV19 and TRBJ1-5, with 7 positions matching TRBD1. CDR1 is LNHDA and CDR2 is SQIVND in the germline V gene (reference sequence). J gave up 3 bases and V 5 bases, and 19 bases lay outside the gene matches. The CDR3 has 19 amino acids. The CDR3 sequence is CASSPGLGGYRGPNQPQHF. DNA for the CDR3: TGTGCCAGTAGTCCAGGTTTAGGTGGATACAGGGGACCCAATCAGCCCCAGCATTTT.

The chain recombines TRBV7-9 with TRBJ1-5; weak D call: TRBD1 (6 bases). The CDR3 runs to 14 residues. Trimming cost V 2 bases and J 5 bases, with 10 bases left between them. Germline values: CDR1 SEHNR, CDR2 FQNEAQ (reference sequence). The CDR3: CASSLTGTHQPQHF. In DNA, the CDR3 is TGTGCCAGCAGCTTAACAGGGACCCATCAGCCCCAGCATTTT.

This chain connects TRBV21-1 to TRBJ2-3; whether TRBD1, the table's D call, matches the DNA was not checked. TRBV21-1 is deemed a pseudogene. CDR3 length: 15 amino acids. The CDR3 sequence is CASSRLWTETDTQYF. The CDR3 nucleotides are TGTGCCAGCAGCAGGTTGTGGACAGAAACAGATACGCAGTATTTT.

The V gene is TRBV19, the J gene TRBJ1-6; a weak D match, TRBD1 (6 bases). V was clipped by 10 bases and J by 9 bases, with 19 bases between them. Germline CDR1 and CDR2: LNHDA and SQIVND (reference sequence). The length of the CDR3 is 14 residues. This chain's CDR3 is CATHSGTNLSPLHF. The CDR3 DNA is TGTGCCACTCATTCTGGGACAAACCTTTCACCCCTCCACTTT.

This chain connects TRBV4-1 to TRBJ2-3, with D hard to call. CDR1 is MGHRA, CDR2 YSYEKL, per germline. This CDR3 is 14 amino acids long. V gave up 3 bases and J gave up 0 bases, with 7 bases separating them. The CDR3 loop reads CASSQIGSTDTQYF. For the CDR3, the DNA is TGCGCCAGCAGCCAGATAGGAAGCACAGATACGCAGTATTTT.

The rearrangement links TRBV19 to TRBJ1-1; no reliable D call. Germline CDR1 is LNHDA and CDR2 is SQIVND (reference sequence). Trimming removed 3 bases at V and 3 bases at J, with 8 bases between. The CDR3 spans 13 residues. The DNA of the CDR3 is TGTGCCAGTAGTATTAACCGAGACACTGAAGCTTTCTTT. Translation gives CASSINRDTEAFF. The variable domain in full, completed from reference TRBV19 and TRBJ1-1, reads DGGITQSPKYLFRKEGQNVTLSCEQNLNHDAMYWYRQDPGQGLRLIYYSQIVNDFQKGDIAEGYSVSREKKESFPLTVTSAQKNPTAFYLCASSINRDTEAFFGQGTRLTVV.

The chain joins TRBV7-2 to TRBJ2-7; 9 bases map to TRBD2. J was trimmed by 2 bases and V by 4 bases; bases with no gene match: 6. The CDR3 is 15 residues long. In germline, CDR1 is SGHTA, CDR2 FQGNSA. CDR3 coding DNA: TGTGCCAGCAGCTCCCCTAGCGGGGCGACCTACGAGCAGTACTTC. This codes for CASSSPSGATYEQYF.

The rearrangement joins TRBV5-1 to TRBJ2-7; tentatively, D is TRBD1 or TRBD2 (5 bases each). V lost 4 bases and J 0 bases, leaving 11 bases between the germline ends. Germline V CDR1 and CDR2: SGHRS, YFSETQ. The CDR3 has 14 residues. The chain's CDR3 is CASSGGLSSYEQYF. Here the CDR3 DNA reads TGCGCCAGCAGCGGGGGTCTCAGCTCCTACGAGCAGTACTTC.

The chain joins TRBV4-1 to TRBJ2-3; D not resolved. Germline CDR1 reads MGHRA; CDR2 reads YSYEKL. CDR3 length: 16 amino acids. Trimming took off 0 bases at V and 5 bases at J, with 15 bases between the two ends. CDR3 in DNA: TGCGCCAGCAGCCAAGAAGGCAGGCGAGGTATAGATACGCAGTATTTT. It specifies CASSQEGRRGIDTQYF.

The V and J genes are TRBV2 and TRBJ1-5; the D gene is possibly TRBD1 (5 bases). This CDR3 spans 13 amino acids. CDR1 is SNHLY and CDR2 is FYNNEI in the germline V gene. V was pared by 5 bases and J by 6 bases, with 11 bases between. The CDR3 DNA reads TGTGCCAGCAGTCCGGGGGAAAGTCAGCCCCAGCATTTT. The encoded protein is CASSPGESQPQHF.

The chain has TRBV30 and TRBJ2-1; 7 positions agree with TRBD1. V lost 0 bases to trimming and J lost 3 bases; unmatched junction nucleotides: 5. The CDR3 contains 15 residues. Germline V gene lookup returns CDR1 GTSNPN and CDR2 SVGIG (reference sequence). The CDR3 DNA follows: TGTGCCTGGAGTGTCTCGACAGGGAGCTACAATGAGCAGTTCTTC. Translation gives CAWSVSTGSYNEQFF.

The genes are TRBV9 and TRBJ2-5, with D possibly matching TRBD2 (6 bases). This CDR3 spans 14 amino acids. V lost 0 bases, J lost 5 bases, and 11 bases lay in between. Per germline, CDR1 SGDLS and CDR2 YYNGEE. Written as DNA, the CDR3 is TGTGCCAGCAGCGTAGGCCAGCGGGCGGAGACCCAGTACTTC. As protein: CASSVGQRAETQYF.

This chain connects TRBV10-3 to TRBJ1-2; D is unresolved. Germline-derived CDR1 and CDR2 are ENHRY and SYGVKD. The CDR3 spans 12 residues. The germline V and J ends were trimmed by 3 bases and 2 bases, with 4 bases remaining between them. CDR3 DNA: TGTGCCATCAGTGACAACAACTATGGCTACACCTTC. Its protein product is CAISDNNYGYTF.

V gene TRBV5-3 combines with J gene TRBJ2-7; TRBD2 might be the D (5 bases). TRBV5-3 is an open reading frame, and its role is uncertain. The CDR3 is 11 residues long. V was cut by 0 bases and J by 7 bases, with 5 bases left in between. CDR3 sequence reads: CARSLEREQYF. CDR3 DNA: TGTGCCAGAAGCTTGGAGCGGGAGCAGTACTTC.

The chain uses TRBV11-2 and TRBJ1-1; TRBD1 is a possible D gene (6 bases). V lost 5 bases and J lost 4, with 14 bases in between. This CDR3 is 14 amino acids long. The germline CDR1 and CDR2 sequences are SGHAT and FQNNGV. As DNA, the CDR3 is TGTGCCAGCAGCCAGACAGGCCTTAGCACTGAAGCTTTCTTT. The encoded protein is CASSQTGLSTEAFF.